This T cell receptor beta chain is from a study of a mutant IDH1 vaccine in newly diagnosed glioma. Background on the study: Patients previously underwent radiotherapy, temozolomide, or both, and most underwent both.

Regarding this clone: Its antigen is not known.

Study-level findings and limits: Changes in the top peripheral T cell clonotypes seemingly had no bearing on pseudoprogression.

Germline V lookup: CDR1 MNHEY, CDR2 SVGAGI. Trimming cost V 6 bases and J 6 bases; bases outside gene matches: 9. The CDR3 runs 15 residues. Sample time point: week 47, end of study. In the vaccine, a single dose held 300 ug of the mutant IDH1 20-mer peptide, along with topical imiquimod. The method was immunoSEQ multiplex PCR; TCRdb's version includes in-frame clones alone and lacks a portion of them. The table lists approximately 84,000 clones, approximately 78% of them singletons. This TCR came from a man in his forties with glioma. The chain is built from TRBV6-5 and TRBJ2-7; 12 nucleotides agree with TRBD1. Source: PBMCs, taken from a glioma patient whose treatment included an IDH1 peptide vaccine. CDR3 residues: CASSLGQGAIIEQYF. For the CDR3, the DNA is TGTGCCAGCAGCCTGGGACAGGGGGCGATTATCGAGCAGTACTTC.